The next 8 T cell receptor beta chains were all read from a single sample in a study of cytomegalovirus exposure and HLA in healthy donors. The PCR made use of 60 Vbeta and 13 Jbeta primers. Only in-frame clones appear in the TCRdb table, and some are missing; sequencing was by immunoSEQ multiplex PCR. The sample records 150,000 to 200,000 clones, roughly 77% being singletons. The source material was PBMCs. These receptors all stem from a man between 25 and 39 years old in good health and CMV-seropositive.

The chain couples TRBV4-1 to TRBJ1-1; tentatively, D is TRBD1 (5 bases). CDR1 and CDR2 from the germline V gene are MGHRA and YSYEKL. V lost 6 bases, J lost 0 bases, and 8 bases lay in between. The CDR3 totals 13 residues. This CDR3 is CASRPTVNTEAFF. The CDR3 DNA sequence: TGCGCCAGCAGACCGACAGTGAACACTGAAGCTTTCTTT.

The chain carries TRBV2 and TRBJ1-5; no firm D call. This CDR3 is built from 14 residues. V was cut by 0 bases and J by 3 bases, with 6 bases left in between. Germline V gene sequence: CDR1 SNHLY, CDR2 FYNNEI. CDR3: CASSEAADNQPQHF. CDR3 DNA: TGTGCCAGCAGTGAAGCGGCAGACAATCAGCCCCAGCATTTT.

The chain recombines TRBV2 with TRBJ2-5, with 10 bases aligning to TRBD2. V was clipped by 3 bases and J by 5 bases; unmatched bases: 6. This CDR3 contains 15 residues. Germline V CDR1 and CDR2: SNHLY, FYNNEI. The CDR3 is CASSESGGAGETQYF. DNA of the CDR3: TGTGCCAGCAGTGAGAGCGGGGGGGCAGGTGAGACCCAGTACTTC.

By its share, this clone is medium-sized. This rearrangement joins TRBV6-5 to TRBJ2-7; the match to TRBD2 covers 7 bases. Germline trimming cut 0 bases from V and 5 bases from J; bases unmatched to any gene: 4. Per the germline V gene, CDR1 is MNHEY and CDR2 is SVGAGI. The CDR3 totals 14 residues. This chain's CDR3 is CASSYSPGRDEQYF. Written as DNA, the CDR3 is TGTGCCAGCAGTTACTCCCCAGGGAGGGACGAGCAGTACTTC.

The CDR3 here is CASTPRGKSYEQYF. In DNA form, the CDR3 reads TGTGCCAGTACCCCGAGGGGGAAATCCTACGAGCAGTACTTC. The chain employs TRBV19 and TRBJ2-7; maybe TRBD1 (6 bases). Germline lookup yields CDR1 LNHDA and CDR2 SQIVND (reference sequence). This CDR3 is 14 amino acids long. V was clipped by 7 bases and J by 1 base, with 14 bases between them.

This clone was seen a single time. Here the CDR3 reads CASKMGQYNYGYTF. The CDR3 nucleotides are TGTGCCAGTAAAATGGGGCAGTATAACTATGGCTACACCTTC. The chain uses TRBV19 and TRBJ1-2; a possible D gene is TRBD1 (5 bases). The CDR3 sequence is 14 residues long. The V end was cut by 7 bases, the J end by 1 base, with 13 bases between. Germline V CDR1 and CDR2: LNHDA, SQIVND (reference sequence). Filled out from reference TRBV19 and TRBJ1-2, the complete variable domain reads DGGITQSPKYLFRKEGQNVTLSCEQNLNHDAMYWYRQDPGQGLRLIYYSQIVNDFQKGDIAEGYSVSREKKESFPLTVTSAQKNPTAFYLCASKMGQYNYGYTFGSGTRLTVV.

V is TRBV5-4 and J is TRBJ1-2; 8 nucleotides align to TRBD1. The ends lost 7 bases at V and 13 bases at J; junction bases unmatched: 9. The V gene's germline CDR1 is SGHNT and CDR2 YYREEE (reference sequence). This CDR3 is built from 11 residues. CDR3 protein: CASPSDRVPTF. The CDR3 DNA is TGTGCCAGCCCCTCGGACAGGGTTCCCACCTTC.

The CDR3 loop reads CAWSVRGSHRWGGAAFF. Here the CDR3 DNA reads TGTGCCTGGAGTGTGAGGGGATCACACCGATGGGGAGGGGCAGCTTTCTTT. This rearrangement joins TRBV30 to TRBJ1-1; possibly TRBD1 for D (5 bases). Trimming removed 0 bases at V and 10 bases at J, with 27 bases between. The CDR3 runs 17 residues. Germline-derived CDR1 and CDR2 are GTSNPN and SVGIG (reference sequence).